This T cell receptor (beta chain) was recovered during a study of T cells in Graves' hyperthyroidism and ophthalmopathy. Concerning this clonotype: The junction does not match germline at one end; this may be a read error.

Amplification of TCR beta CDR3 regions was performed using RNA transcripts as template. The HTBI set primed first-round TCR CDR3 RT-PCR. TCRdb passed the multiplex PCR reads through MiXCR, listing each CDR3 protein once. The sample holds hundreds of thousands of distinct CDR3 sequences; roughly a sixth are singletons and the top ten take 18%. CDR1 and CDR2 (germline): LNHDA, SQIVND (reference sequence). The CDR3 spans 13 residues. Newly diagnosed hyperthyroidism, duration under 2 months, in patients aged 18 to 65. Orbital computed tomography, thyroid ultrasound, serum thyroxine and TRAb, and clinical symptoms together informed the diagnoses.

Sequenced sample: blood. This chain uses TRBV19 with TRBJ1-2, with no clear D. The sequence came from a young woman with Graves' hyperthyroidism. Here the CDR3 reads CASGIGGRNGYTF. CDR3 nucleotides: TGTGCCAGTGGTATTGGAGGGCGGAACGGCTACACCTTC.